This record looks at one TCR beta chain sequence and its context. The antigen is unknown. The CDR3 has 15 amino acids. J lost 0 bases, V lost 5 bases, and 7 bases had no gene match. CDR1 KGHSH and CDR2 LQKENI come from the germline V gene. The repertoire was sequenced with immunoSEQ multiplex PCR; TCRdb's copy has only in-frame clones and lacks some. The repertoire includes about 1.1 million clones, approximately 80% of them detected once, and roughly 0.83% sits in the top ten. This sample was taken from a study of shared clonotypes between healthy human individuals. Overall study results and limits: Naive subsets usually exceeded memory subsets in estimated richness. Researchers sampled blood only, noting tissue repertoires likely differ.

Partitioning of CD4+ cells yielded a CD45RA+ naive subset and a CD45RA-negative memory subset. The sample consisted of memory CD4+ T cells from PBMCs. Subset in this sample: CD45RA-negative fraction. The TCR originated in a man aged 18 to 29 in good health. Some clones in this sample may be carry-over from other donors' samples. The V and J genes are TRBV18 and TRBJ2-7, with 7 nucleotides matching TRBD1. The CDR3 is CASSTSQGPSYEQYF. CDR3 nucleotides: TGTGCCAGCTCAACTTCACAGGGGCCCTCCTACGAGCAGTACTTC.